These T cell receptor beta chains were read from a single sample in a study of blood T cells in healthy people across ages. In TCRdb, the 5' RACE reads were re-called with MiXCR into one record per CDR3 protein. The profile shows some 1.5 million distinct CDR3 sequences, approximately 43% of them singletons. The sequencing input was blood. The receptors stem from a woman aged 18 to 35 in good health. Each CDR3 is given with its conserved first and last residue. A D gene is named only where the DNA matches it firmly. Expanded clones get a size class; other rows say once, few or many, or leave the size out.

TRBJ2-3	NA	TRBV7-8	few	CASSSPTEVGDTQYF	TGTGCCAGCAGCTCCCCGACAGAAGTGGGAGATACGCAGTATTTT
TRBJ2-3	NA	TRBV9	NA	CASSVGGTNGDTQYF	TGTGCCAGCAGCGTAGGCGGCACCAACGGAGATACGCAGTATTTT
TRBJ2-7	NA	TRBV4-3	NA	CASSQDLDGEQYF	TGCGCCAGCAGCCAAGATTTAGACGGGGAGCAGTACTTC
TRBJ2-5	NA	TRBV5-1	NA	CASSRDFSGEKTQYF	TGCGCCAGCAGCAGGGACTTCTCCGGCGAAAAGACCCAGTACTTC
TRBJ2-3	NA	TRBV7-6	NA	CASSLNKAASTDTQYF	TGTGCCAGCAGCTTGAACAAGGCCGCTAGCACAGATACGCAGTATTTT
TRBJ2-1	NA	TRBV9	few	CASSARGDSNEQFF	TGTGCCAGCAGCGCCCGCGGGGATTCCAATGAGCAGTTCTTC
TRBJ1-5	NA	TRBV6-2/TRBV6-3	few	CASSDRKIDRSNQPQHF	TGTGCCAGCAGTGACCGAAAGATAGACAGGAGCAATCAGCCCCAGCATTTT
TRBJ1-5	NA	TRBV4-1	NA	CASSQVWESSNQPQHF	TGCGCCAGCAGCCAAGTTTGGGAATCTAGCAATCAGCCCCAGCATTTT
TRBJ2-3	NA	TRBV20-1	NA	CSAEDGWDTQYF	TGCAGTGCTGAGGACGGCTGGGATACGCAGTATTTT
TRBJ2-7	NA	TRBV29-1	NA	CSVLFRRNYEQYF	TGCAGCGTCCTGTTCCGACGAAACTACGAGCAGTACTTC
TRBJ1-5	TRBD1	TRBV12-3/TRBV12-4	few	CASRDAGTVNQPQHF	TGTGCCAGCAGGGATGCCGGGACAGTCAATCAGCCCCAGCATTTT
TRBJ2-1	NA	TRBV25-1	many	CARDNSNNEQFF	TGTGCCCGAGACAATTCCAACAATGAGCAGTTCTTC
TRBJ2-3	TRBD2	TRBV12-3/TRBV12-4	NA	CASRLAGVGDTQYF	TGTGCCAGCAGGCTAGCGGGAGTCGGAGATACGCAGTATTTT
TRBJ2-1	NA	TRBV9	NA	CASSAHDSLSYNEQFF	TGTGCCAGCAGCGCCCACGACAGCCTCTCCTACAATGAGCAGTTCTTC
TRBJ2-7	NA	TRBV4-1	NA	CASSQPTRTYEQYF	TGCGCCAGCAGCCAACCGACCCGGACCTACGAGCAGTACTTC
TRBJ2-3	TRBD2	TRBV20-1	NA	CSAGDGRASGGTDTQYF	TGCAGTGCTGGAGATGGAAGGGCTAGCGGGGGGACAGATACGCAGTATTTT
TRBJ1-1	NA	TRBV20-1	few	CSASGATAMNTEAFF	TGCAGTGCTAGTGGGGCGACAGCGATGAACACTGAAGCTTTCTTT
TRBJ2-5	NA	TRBV2	few	CASGLPGTLRVNEQYF	TGTGCCAGCGGGCTTCCCGGGACACTGAGGGTCAATGAGCAGTACTTC
TRBJ1-5	TRBD1	TRBV5-5	NA	CASSRVPGQGSGQPQHF	TGTGCCAGCAGCCGCGTCCCTGGACAGGGCTCGGGTCAGCCCCAGCATTTT
TRBJ2-7	NA	TRBV6-1	NA	CASSEAVQGTDEQYF	TGTGCCAGCAGTGAAGCGGTGCAGGGCACCGACGAGCAGTACTTC
TRBJ2-3	NA	TRBV7-2	few	CASSRLRGAFIDTQYF	TGTGCCAGCAGTCGACTTCGGGGGGCATTTATAGATACGCAGTATTTT
TRBJ1-3	NA	TRBV27	NA	CASNLTYGGDGNTIYF	TGTGCCAGCAACCTAACCTACGGGGGTGACGGAAACACCATATATTTT
TRBJ2-1	NA	TRBV27	NA	CASSLLGIQSSYNEQFF	TGTGCCAGCAGTTTATTAGGTATTCAGAGCTCCTACAATGAGCAGTTCTTC
TRBJ2-3	TRBD2	TRBV10-2	NA	CASTPSGEGTDTQYF	TGCGCCAGCACCCCTAGCGGGGAAGGCACAGATACGCAGTATTTT
TRBJ2-7	NA	TRBV29-1	many	CSVGTGQLYEQYF	TGCAGCGTGGGCACGGGACAACTATACGAGCAGTACTTC
TRBJ1-6	NA	TRBV6-5	few	CASSPQRQDLYNSPLHF	TGTGCCAGCAGCCCGCAACGACAGGACCTCTATAATTCACCCCTCCACTTT